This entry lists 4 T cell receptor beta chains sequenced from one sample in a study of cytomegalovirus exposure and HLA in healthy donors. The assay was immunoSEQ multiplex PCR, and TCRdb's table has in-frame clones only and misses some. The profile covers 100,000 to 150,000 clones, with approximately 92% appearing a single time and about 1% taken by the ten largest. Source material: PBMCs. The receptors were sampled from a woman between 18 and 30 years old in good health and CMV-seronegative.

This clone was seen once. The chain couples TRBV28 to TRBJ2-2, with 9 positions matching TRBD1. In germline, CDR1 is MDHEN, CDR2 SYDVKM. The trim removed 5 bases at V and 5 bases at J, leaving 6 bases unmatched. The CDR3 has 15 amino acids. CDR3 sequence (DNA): TGTGCCAGCAGTCCAGGGACAGGGTGGACCGGGGAGCTGTTTTTT. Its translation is CASSPGTGWTGELFF.

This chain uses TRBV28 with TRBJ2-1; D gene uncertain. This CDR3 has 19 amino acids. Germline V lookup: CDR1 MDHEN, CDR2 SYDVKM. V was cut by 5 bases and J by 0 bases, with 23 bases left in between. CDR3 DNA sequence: TGTGCCAGCAGTCCCGGTTTTTGGCGGAACCCTAGCTCCTACAATGAGCAGTTCTTC. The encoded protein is CASSPGFWRNPSSYNEQFF.

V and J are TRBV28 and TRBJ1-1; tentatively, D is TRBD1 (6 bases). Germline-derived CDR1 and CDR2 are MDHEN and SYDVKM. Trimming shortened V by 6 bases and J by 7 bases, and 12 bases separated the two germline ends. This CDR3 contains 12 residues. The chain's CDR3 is CASRLTGDEAFF. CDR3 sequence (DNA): TGTGCCAGCAGATTGACAGGTGATGAAGCTTTCTTT. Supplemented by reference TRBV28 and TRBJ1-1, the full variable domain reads DVKVTQSSRYLVKRTGEKVFLECVQDMDHENMFWYRQDPGLGLRLIYFSYDVKMKEKGDIPEGYSVSREKKERFSLILESASTNQTSMYLCASRLTGDEAFFGQGTRLTVV.

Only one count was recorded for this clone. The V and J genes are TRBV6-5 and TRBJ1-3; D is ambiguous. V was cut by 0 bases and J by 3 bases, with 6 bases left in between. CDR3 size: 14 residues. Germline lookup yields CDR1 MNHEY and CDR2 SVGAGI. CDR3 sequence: CASSYSSGGNTIYF. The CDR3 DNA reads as TGTGCCAGCAGTTACTCGTCCGGTGGAAACACCATATATTTT.